The present TCR beta chain was sequenced within a study of Graves' ophthalmopathy and Graves' hyperthyroidism. The study's findings and limits: As the model predicted ophthalmopathy progression, it achieved a sensitivity of 55% to 71% and a specificity of about 72%. Thyroid clonotypes that were expanded above 0.001 frequency mostly also appeared in blood.

Amplified TCR beta CDR3 regions were obtained using RNA transcripts as template. HTBI primers were employed in first-round RT-PCR, then a second-round multiplex PCR followed. Using its own MiXCR run on the multiplex PCR reads, TCRdb lists one record per CDR3 protein. The table lists a few hundred thousand distinct CDR3 sequences, roughly 14% of them singletons. Researchers classed hyperthyroidism as stable given no ophthalmopathy within 18 months of follow-up. Ages of hyperthyroidism patients ran from 18 to 65, and their diagnoses were new, under 2 months' duration. As concerns this clonotype: Its antigen remains unidentified.

Germline V gene data show CDR1 as MNHNS and CDR2 as SASEGT. Trimming took off 0 bases at V and 1 base at J, with 7 bases between the two ends. The CDR3 extends over 14 amino acids. The specimen was peripheral blood. This TCR derives from a young woman with stable Graves' hyperthyroidism. The V call is TRBV6-1, the J call TRBJ2-7; maybe TRBD1 (5 bases). The CDR3 coding sequence is TGTGCCAGCAGTGAAGCGACAGTATCCTACGAGCAGTACTTC. Residues: CASSEATVSYEQYF.